The 24 T cell receptor beta chains presented below share a single source sample, sequenced in a study of blood T cell repertoires in COVID-19. Clones were sequenced by immunoSEQ multiplex PCR, and TCRdb holds only the in-frame ones, with some missing. The sample has more than 95,000 clones, 85% seen once. Sequencing was done on a sample of peripheral blood. These receptors originate from a man aged 80 or over with active or convalescent COVID-19.

The chain joins TRBV18 to TRBJ2-2; 7 nucleotides line up with TRBD1. The V and J ends lost 0 bases and 4 bases, in that order; junction bases with no gene match: 2. This CDR3 comprises 15 residues. CDR1 is KGHSH and CDR2 is LQKENI in the germline V gene. The DNA of the CDR3 is TGTGCCAGCTCACCACCTGACAGGGCCACCGGGGAGCTGTTTTTT. Translation: CASSPPDRATGELFF.

The V and J genes are TRBV6-2 or TRBV6-3 and TRBJ1-5; D perhaps matches TRBD1 (6 bases). This CDR3 region has 15 residues. The V gene lost 5 bases and the J gene lost 4 bases, with 15 bases spanning the gap. Germline CDR1 and CDR2: MNHEY and SVGEGT. For the CDR3, the DNA is TGTGCCAGCAGTCTATTTGGACAGCGTAATCAGCCCCAGCATTTT. It translates to CASSLFGQRNQPQHF.

The chain couples TRBV9 to TRBJ2-3, with TRBD2 as a possible D gene (5 bases). Looked up from germline, CDR1 is SGDLS and CDR2 is YYNGEE. There are 16 residues in the CDR3. V dropped 0 bases and J dropped 0 bases, with 11 bases sitting between them. Here the CDR3 reads CASSVGAGRSTDTQYF. CDR3 coding DNA: TGTGCCAGCAGCGTAGGGGCGGGTCGAAGCACAGATACGCAGTATTTT.

The CDR3 nucleotides are TGTGCCAGCAGCCTGAGGAGTCAGGGGGTTGTGAAGAATGGCTACACCTTC. Its translation: CASSLRSQGVVKNGYTF. The chain couples TRBV3-1 (or the pseudogene TRBV3-2) to TRBJ1-2; 7 bases match TRBD1. The junction had 17 bases not matched to a gene; V was cut back by 4 bases and J by 6 bases. The CDR3 covers 17 residues. Germline V CDR1 and CDR2: LGHDT, YNNKEL (reference sequence).

The gene calls are TRBV5-4 and TRBJ1-4; 7 positions match TRBD1. Germline trimming cut 4 bases from V and 7 bases from J; bases unmatched to any gene: 4. Germline V gives CDR1 SGHNT, CDR2 YYREEE (reference sequence). The CDR3 totals 13 residues. The CDR3 sequence: CASSPRDSEKLFF. CDR3 nucleotides: TGTGCCAGCAGCCCCCGGGACAGTGAAAAACTGTTTTTT.

The genes are TRBV5-6 and TRBJ1-5; 7 bases agree with TRBD1. CDR3 length: 16 residues. V lost 3 bases to trimming and J lost 10 bases; unmatched junction nucleotides: 16. Per germline, CDR1 SGHDT and CDR2 YYEEEE. The CDR3 spells CASSSRNRGLRGPQHF. Written as DNA, the CDR3 is TGTGCCAGCAGCTCAAGGAACAGGGGTCTCCGCGGACCCCAGCATTTT.

The J gene is TRBJ1-6, the V gene TRBV27; perhaps TRBD1 as D (5 bases). The germline V gene has CDR1 MNHEY and CDR2 SMNVEV (reference sequence). Trimming took off 4 bases at V and 4 bases at J, with 8 bases between the two ends. CDR3 size: 14 residues. This CDR3 reads CASSSTEYNSPLHF. CDR3 coding DNA: TGTGCCAGCAGTTCGACAGAATATAATTCACCCCTCCACTTT.

Regarding this clone: Other DNA sequences from this sample encode an identical CDR3 as well. V and J are TRBV7-2 and TRBJ1-5; D call uncertain. Trimming took 1 base from V and 4 from J, leaving 5 bases between them. This CDR3 contains 13 residues. The V gene's germline CDR1 is SGHTA and CDR2 FQGNSA. The CDR3 coding sequence is TGTGCCAGCAGCTTAGGTCGGAATCAGCCCCAGCATTTT. It specifies CASSLGRNQPQHF. Drawing the rest from reference TRBV7-2 and TRBJ1-5, the complete variable domain is GAGVSQSPSNKVTEKGKDVELRCDPISGHTALYWYRQSLGQGLEFLIYFQGNSAPDKSGLPSDRFSAERTGGSVSTLTIQRTQQEDSAVYLCASSLGRNQPQHFGDGTRLSIL.

V is TRBV19 and J is TRBJ2-7, with TRBD1 matching over 11 bases. V gave up 3 bases and J gave up 6 bases; unmatched junction bases: 4. Germline assignment: CDR1 LNHDA and CDR2 SQIVND (reference sequence). This CDR3 has 14 residues. CDR3 nucleotides: TGTGCCAGTAGTATTGGACAGGGGGCTTCCGAGCAGTACTTC. It encodes CASSIGQGASEQYF.

V usage is TRBV2 and J usage is TRBJ1-3, with no clear D. The CDR3 is 11 amino acids. Germline-derived CDR1 and CDR2 are SNHLY and FYNNEI. V was shortened by 6 bases and J by 4 bases, with 4 bases between the two germline ends. In nucleotides, the CDR3 is TGTGCCAGCAGCGAGGGAAACACCATATATTTT. This encodes CASSEGNTIYF.

As to this clone: One junction end does not reproduce the germline sequence, and a read error may be involved. The V gene is TRBV7-9, the J gene TRBJ2-3; D perhaps matches TRBD2 (6 bases). The CDR3 is 15 amino acids. Germline V CDR1 and CDR2: SEHNR, FQNEAQ (reference sequence). This CDR3 reads CASGFFTGEMDTQYF. The CDR3 DNA sequence: TGTGCCAGCGGCTTTTTCACGGGGGAAATGGATACGCAGTATTTT.

The chain combines TRBV28 with TRBJ1-4; D might be TRBD1 (6 bases). V lost 6 bases and J 8 bases, leaving 19 bases between the germline ends. CDR3 size: 15 residues. The germline V gene encodes CDR1 MDHEN and CDR2 SYDVKM. CDR3 protein: CASSRRIGGVEKLFF. The CDR3 nucleotides are TGTGCCAGCAGCCGTCGTATAGGGGGAGTCGAAAAACTGTTTTTT.

The V call is TRBV30, the J call TRBJ1-2; 9 nucleotides line up with TRBD1. The CDR3 consists of 15 residues. V shed 2 bases, J shed 4 bases, and the junction held 8 bases outside the gene matches. Germline values: CDR1 GTSNPN, CDR2 SVGIG (reference sequence). The CDR3 DNA reads as TGTGCCTGGAGTACCGGGACAGGGACGGGCTATGGCTACACCTTC. This encodes CAWSTGTGTGYGYTF.

The chain is built from TRBV15 and TRBJ2-7; 9 bases line up with TRBD2. V trimming: 4 bases; J trimming: 1 base; junction bases outside the gene matches: 2. Germline CDR1 and CDR2: LNHNV and YYDKDF (reference sequence). The CDR3 length is 14 residues. The CDR3: CATSNSGGSYEQYF. The DNA for the CDR3 is TGTGCCACCAGCAATAGCGGGGGTTCCTACGAGCAGTACTTC. The full variable domain, in which reference TRBV15 and TRBJ2-7 provide the parts outside the CDR3, is DAMVIQNPRYQVTQFGKPVTLSCSQTLNHNVMYWYQQKSSQAPKLLFHYYDKDFNNEADTPDNFQSRRPNTSFCFLDIRSPGLGDTAMYLCATSNSGGSYEQYFGPGTRLTVT.

The genes are TRBV10-3 and TRBJ2-7, with a weak D call TRBD2 (5 bases). The V gene lost 0 bases and the J gene lost 2 bases, with 8 bases spanning the gap. Looked up from germline, CDR1 is ENHRY and CDR2 is SYGVKD. This CDR3 has 14 residues. DNA of the CDR3: TGTGCCATCAGTGAGTCTGAGGGTACCTACGAGCAGTACTTC. This encodes CAISESEGTYEQYF.

This chain uses TRBV3-1 (or the pseudogene TRBV3-2) with TRBJ2-5; 8 bases align to TRBD1. This CDR3 has 17 residues. Germline lookup yields CDR1 LGHDT and CDR2 YNNKEL (reference sequence). With V trimmed by 0 bases and J by 5 bases, 11 bases remained unmatched. The CDR3: CASSQDRGGRGRETQYF. DNA for the CDR3: TGTGCCAGCAGCCAAGATAGGGGTGGCAGGGGGCGCGAGACCCAGTACTTC.

The chain has TRBV11-1 and TRBJ2-7, with 7 bases aligning to TRBD1. The CDR3 runs 15 residues. CDR1 and CDR2 (germline): SGHAT, FQDESV (reference sequence). J lost 2 bases, V lost 4 bases, and 8 bases had no gene match. CDR3 loop: CASSSPGTAPYEQYF. CDR3 DNA: TGTGCCAGCAGCTCCCCCGGGACAGCTCCCTACGAGCAGTACTTC.

The rearrangement links TRBV30 to TRBJ2-5, with TRBD2 as a possible D gene (6 bases). V lost 3 bases and J 2 bases, leaving 7 bases between the germline ends. The CDR3 has 12 amino acids. Germline V CDR1 and CDR2: GTSNPN, SVGIG (reference sequence). The chain's CDR3 is CAWRGGQETQYF. Written as DNA, the CDR3 is TGTGCCTGGAGGGGGGGACAAGAGACCCAGTACTTC. Looking up the rest from reference TRBV30 and TRBJ2-5 gives the full variable domain: SQTIHQWPATLVQPVGSPLSLECTVEGTSNPNLYWYRQAAGRGLQLLFYSVGIGQISSEVPQNLSASRPQDRQFILSSKKLLLSDSGFYLCAWRGGQETQYFGPGTRLLVL.

The chain's CDR3 is CSALSPGTGDSSYGYTF. CDR3 nucleotide sequence: TGCAGCGCACTAAGTCCCGGGACAGGGGACAGTTCCTATGGCTACACCTTC. The chain links TRBV29-1 to TRBJ1-2; TRBD1 matches at 10 bases. J was trimmed by 4 bases and V by 7 bases; bases with no gene match: 18. The CDR3 loop spans 17 amino acids. Germline V gene lookup returns CDR1 SQVTM and CDR2 ANQGSEA.

This rearrangement joins TRBV4-1 to TRBJ2-3; 14 nucleotides align to TRBD2. Germline CDR1 and CDR2: MGHRA and YSYEKL. V lost 1 base to trimming and J lost 0 bases; unmatched junction nucleotides: 3. The CDR3 totals 18 residues. The CDR3 nucleotides read TGCGCCAGCAGCCAAGGGACTAGCGGGGGGCTTAGCACAGATACGCAGTATTTT. It encodes CASSQGTSGGLSTDTQYF.

The rearrangement links TRBV5-4 to TRBJ1-6; TRBD1 might be the D (5 bases). CDR3 length: 13 residues. The germline CDR1 and CDR2 sequences are SGHNT and YYREEE (reference sequence). The V end lost 6 bases, the J end lost 4 bases, and 8 bases lay between the germline ends. The CDR3 here is CASKRGYNSPLHF. CDR3 nucleotides: TGTGCCAGCAAGCGGGGGTATAATTCACCCCTCCACTTT.

V gene TRBV28 combines with J gene TRBJ2-7; D might be TRBD1 (5 bases). The V end lost 3 bases, the J end lost 6 bases, and 9 bases lay between the germline ends. Per the germline V gene, CDR1 is MDHEN and CDR2 is SYDVKM. The CDR3 is 12 amino acids. The CDR3 DNA reads TGTGCCAGCAGTTTCGGGCAGGGCGAGCAGTACTTC. This encodes CASSFGQGEQYF.

The genes are TRBV7-2 and TRBJ2-5; D is perhaps TRBD1 (6 bases). Trimming cost V 7 bases and J 3 bases, with 15 bases left between them. Per the germline V gene, CDR1 is SGHTA and CDR2 is FQGNSA. The CDR3 runs 14 residues. The CDR3 DNA is TGTGCCAGCACCCCCACAGGGAATGAAGAGACCCAGTACTTC. Its protein is CASTPTGNEETQYF.

This rearrangement joins TRBV19 to TRBJ1-5, with D possibly matching TRBD1 (6 bases). The germline CDR1 and CDR2 sequences are LNHDA and SQIVND (reference sequence). V shed 8 bases and J shed 0 bases, with 14 bases lying between them. This CDR3 contains 15 residues. The CDR3 nucleotides read TGTGCCAGTTCGCGGGGGCTTCTTAGCAATCAGCCCCAGCATTTT. Translated: CASSRGLLSNQPQHF.